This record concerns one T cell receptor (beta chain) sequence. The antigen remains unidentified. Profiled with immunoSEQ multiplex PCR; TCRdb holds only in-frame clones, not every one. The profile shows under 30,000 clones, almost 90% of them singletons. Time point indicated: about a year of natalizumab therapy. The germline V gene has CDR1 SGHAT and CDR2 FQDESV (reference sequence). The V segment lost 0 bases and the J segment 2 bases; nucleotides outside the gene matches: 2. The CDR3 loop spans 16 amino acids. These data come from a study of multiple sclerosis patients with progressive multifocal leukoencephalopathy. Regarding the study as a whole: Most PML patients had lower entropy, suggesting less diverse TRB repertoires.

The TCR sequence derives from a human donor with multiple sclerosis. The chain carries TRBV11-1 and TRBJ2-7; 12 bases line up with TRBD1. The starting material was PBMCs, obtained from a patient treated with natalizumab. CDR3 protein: CASSLAGTGGPYEQYF. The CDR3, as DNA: TGTGCCAGCAGCTTAGCGGGGACAGGGGGCCCCTACGAGCAGTACTTC. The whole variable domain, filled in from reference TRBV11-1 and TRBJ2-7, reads EAEVAQSPRYKITEKSQAVAFWCDPISGHATLYWYRQILGQGPELLVQFQDESVVDDSQLPKDRFSAERLKGVDSTLKIQPAELGDSAMYLCASSLAGTGGPYEQYFGPGTRLTVT.